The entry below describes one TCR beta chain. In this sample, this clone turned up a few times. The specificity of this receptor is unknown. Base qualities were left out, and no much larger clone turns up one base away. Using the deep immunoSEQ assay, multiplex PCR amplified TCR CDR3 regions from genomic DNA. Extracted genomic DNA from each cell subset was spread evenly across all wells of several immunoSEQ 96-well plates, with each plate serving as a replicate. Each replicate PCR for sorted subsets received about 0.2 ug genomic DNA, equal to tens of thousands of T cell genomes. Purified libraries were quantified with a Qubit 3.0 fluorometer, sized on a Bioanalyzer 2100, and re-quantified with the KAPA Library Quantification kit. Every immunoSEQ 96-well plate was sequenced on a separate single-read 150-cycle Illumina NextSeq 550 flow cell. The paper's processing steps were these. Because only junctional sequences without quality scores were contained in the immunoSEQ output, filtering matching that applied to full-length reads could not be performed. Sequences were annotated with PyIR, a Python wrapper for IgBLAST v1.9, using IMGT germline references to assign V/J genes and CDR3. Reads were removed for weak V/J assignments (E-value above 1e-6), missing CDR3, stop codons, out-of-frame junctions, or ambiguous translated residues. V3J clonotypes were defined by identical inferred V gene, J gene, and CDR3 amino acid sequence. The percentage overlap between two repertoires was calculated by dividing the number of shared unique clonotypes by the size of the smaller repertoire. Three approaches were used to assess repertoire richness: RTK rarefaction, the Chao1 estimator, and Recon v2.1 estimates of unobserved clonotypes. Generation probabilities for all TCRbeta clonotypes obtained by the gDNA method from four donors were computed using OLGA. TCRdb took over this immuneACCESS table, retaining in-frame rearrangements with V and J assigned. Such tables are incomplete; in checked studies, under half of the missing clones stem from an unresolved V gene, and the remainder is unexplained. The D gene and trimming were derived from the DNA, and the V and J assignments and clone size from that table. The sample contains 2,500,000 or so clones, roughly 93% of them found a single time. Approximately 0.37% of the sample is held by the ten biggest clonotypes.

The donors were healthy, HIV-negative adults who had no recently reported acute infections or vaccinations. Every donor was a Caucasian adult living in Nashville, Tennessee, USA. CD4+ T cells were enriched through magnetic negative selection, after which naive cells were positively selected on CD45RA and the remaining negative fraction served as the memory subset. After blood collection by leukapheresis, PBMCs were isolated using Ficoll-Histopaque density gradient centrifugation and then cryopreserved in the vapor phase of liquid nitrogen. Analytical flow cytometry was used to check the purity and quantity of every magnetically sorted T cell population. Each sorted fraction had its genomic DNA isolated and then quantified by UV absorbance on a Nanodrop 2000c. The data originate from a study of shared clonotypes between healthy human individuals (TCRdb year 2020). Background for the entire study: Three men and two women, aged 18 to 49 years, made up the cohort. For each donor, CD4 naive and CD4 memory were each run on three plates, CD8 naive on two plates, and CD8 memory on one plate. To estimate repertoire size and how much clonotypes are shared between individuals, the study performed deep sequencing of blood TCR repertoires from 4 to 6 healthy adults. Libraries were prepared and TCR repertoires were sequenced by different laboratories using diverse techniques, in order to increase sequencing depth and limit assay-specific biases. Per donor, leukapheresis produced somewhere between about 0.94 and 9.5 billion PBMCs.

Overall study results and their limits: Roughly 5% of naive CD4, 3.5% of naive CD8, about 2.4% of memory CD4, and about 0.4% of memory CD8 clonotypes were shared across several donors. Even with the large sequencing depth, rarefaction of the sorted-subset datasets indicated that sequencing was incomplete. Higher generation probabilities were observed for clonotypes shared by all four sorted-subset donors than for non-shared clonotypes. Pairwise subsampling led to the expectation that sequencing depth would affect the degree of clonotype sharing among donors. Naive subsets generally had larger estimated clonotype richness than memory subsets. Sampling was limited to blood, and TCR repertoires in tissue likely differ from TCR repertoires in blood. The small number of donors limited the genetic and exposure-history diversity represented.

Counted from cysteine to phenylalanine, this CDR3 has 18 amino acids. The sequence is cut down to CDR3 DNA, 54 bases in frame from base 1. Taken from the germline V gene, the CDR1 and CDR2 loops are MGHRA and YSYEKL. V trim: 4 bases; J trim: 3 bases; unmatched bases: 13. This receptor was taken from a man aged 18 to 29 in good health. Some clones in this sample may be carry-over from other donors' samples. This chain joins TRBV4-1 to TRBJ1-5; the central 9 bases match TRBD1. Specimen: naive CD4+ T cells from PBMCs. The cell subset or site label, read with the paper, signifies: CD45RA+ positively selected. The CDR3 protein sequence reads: CASSRLTGTGWNNQPQHF. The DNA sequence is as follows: TGCGCCAGCAGCCGCCTAACCGGGACAGGGTGGAACAATCAGCCCCAGCATTTT.